The 11 T cell receptor beta chains below all came from one sample that was sequenced in a study of Ad26.COV2.S vaccination and SARS-CoV-2 variants. Sequenced by immunoSEQ multiplex PCR; TCRdb stores in-frame clones only, minus some. This sample carries around 310,000 clones, 85% to 90% of them seen once, and the ten largest clones take around 5.5%. Treatment here: roughly 18 received Ad26.COV2.S at low or high dose, single or two shots; roughly five received placebo; per-sample allocation not given. Day 63 after the first injection of vaccine or placebo was the sampling time. The source material was peripheral blood, sampled in a trial of Ad26.COV2.S vaccine versus placebo. The receptors shown here come from a person aged 18-65 years who received the Ad26.COV2.S COVID-19 vaccine or a placebo.

The rearrangement links TRBV18 to TRBJ1-2; weak D call: TRBD1 (5 bases). The CDR3 runs 13 residues. Trimming took 6 bases from V and 4 from J, leaving 12 bases between them. The V gene's germline CDR1 is KGHSH and CDR2 LQKENI. CDR3 sequence (DNA): TGTGCCAGCTCCTCCGACAGAGCCTATGGCTACACCTTC. It yields the protein CASSSDRAYGYTF.

The chain links TRBV5-4 to TRBJ2-1; TRBD2 agrees at 12 bases. V lost 3 bases, J lost 3 bases, and 1 base stayed unmatched. The germline V gene encodes CDR1 SGHNT and CDR2 YYREEE (reference sequence). The CDR3 is 15 residues long. CDR3 DNA sequence: TGTGCCAGCAGCTCGGGACTAGCGGGCTACAATGAGCAGTTCTTC. It encodes CASSSGLAGYNEQFF.

The chain combines TRBV5-5 with TRBJ2-2; 9 nucleotides line up with TRBD2. Germline V gene lookup returns CDR1 SGHKS and CDR2 YYEKEE (reference sequence). CDR3 size: 18 residues. With V trimmed by 2 bases and J by 8 bases, 16 bases remained unmatched. The DNA for the CDR3 is TGTGCCAGCAGCTTCCGGACTAGCGTGACCTTTATGGAGGGGGAGCTGTTTTTT. Its translation is CASSFRTSVTFMEGELFF.

J is TRBJ2-1 and V is TRBV5-1, with 15 bases identical to TRBD2. Germline V gene sequence: CDR1 SGHRS, CDR2 YFSETQ. J was trimmed by 0 bases and V by 6 bases; bases with no gene match: 4. This CDR3 contains 17 residues. CDR3 loop: CASKGLAGGSSYNEQFF. DNA for the CDR3: TGCGCCAGCAAGGGACTAGCGGGGGGAAGCTCCTACAATGAGCAGTTCTTC.

The J gene is TRBJ1-5, the V gene TRBV27; D is ambiguous. This CDR3 is 13 amino acids long. CDR1 is MNHEY and CDR2 is SMNVEV in the germline V gene (reference sequence). Trimming removed 6 bases at V and 6 bases at J, with 12 bases between. The CDR3 bases are TGTGCCAGCAGGTCGTTATTGGGTCAGCCCCAGCATTTT. Its protein is CASRSLLGQPQHF.

This clone has only a few counts. The chain uses TRBV4-1 and TRBJ1-1, with D perhaps matching TRBD1 (5 bases). This CDR3 contains 16 residues. Germline V lookup: CDR1 MGHRA, CDR2 YSYEKL. The V and J ends lost 0 bases and 6 bases respectively, with 17 bases between them. The CDR3 DNA is TGCGCCAGCAGCCAAGAAGCAGGGTACAGTCGCGCTGAAGCTTTCTTT. Translating gives CASSQEAGYSRAEAFF.

CDR3 bases: TGTGCCAGCAGCTTAACACAGGGAAACTATGGCTACACCTTC. Protein product: CASSLTQGNYGYTF. This chain uses TRBV7-9 with TRBJ1-2, with D possibly being TRBD1 (6 bases). Germline lookup yields CDR1 SEHNR and CDR2 FQNEAQ (reference sequence). The CDR3 spans 14 residues. Between the trimmed V and J ends, which lost 2 bases and 2 bases, there was a span of 9 bases.

The CDR3 region is CASSSRDSGVGNEQFF. The CDR3 nucleotides read TGTGCCAGCAGCTCCCGAGATAGCGGGGTAGGCAATGAGCAGTTCTTC. V is TRBV7-9 and J is TRBJ2-1, with 8 positions matching TRBD2. The CDR3 runs to 16 residues. Germline CDR1 is SEHNR and CDR2 is FQNEAQ (reference sequence). Germline trimming cut 4 bases from V and 6 bases from J; bases unmatched to any gene: 11.

The chain has TRBV20-1 and TRBJ2-1; D gene uncertain. Germline CDR1 and CDR2: DFQATT and SNEGSKA (reference sequence). The V end was cut by 8 bases, the J end by 5 bases, with 7 bases between. The CDR3 sequence is 10 residues long. DNA of the CDR3: TGCAGTTCGAATCACAATGAGCAGTTCTTC. Protein product: CSSNHNEQFF.

J is TRBJ2-1 and V is TRBV3-1 (or the pseudogene TRBV3-2); no clear D. This CDR3 is built from 17 residues. Trimming removed 0 bases from V and 3 bases from J, with 15 bases in between. CDR1 and CDR2 from the germline V gene are LGHDT and YNNKEL (reference sequence). CDR3 sequence (DNA): TGTGCCAGCAGCCAAGATTTGGCGGCAAGACTCTACAATGAGCAGTTCTTC. Translated: CASSQDLAARLYNEQFF.

This clone was counted a single time. V usage is TRBV19 and J usage is TRBJ1-1; D is possibly TRBD1 (6 bases). In germline, CDR1 is LNHDA, CDR2 SQIVND (reference sequence). The V and J ends lost 2 bases and 1 base respectively, with 14 bases between them. The CDR3 consists of 16 residues. The CDR3 region has the DNA TGTGCCAGTAGTATAATTGAGGGGGTAGAGAACACTGAAGCTTTCTTT. Translating it yields CASSIIEGVENTEAFF.